This T cell receptor (beta chain) was retrieved from a study of regulatory and conventional T cells in RAG deficiency. The sorted conventional CD4+ T cells were CD25-low and CD127-high, with genomic DNA sequenced. The method was immunoSEQ multiplex PCR; TCRdb's version includes in-frame clones alone and lacks a portion of them. Of about 46,000 clones in the sample, 75% to 90% are singletons; the top ten hold 0.51%. The CDR3 extends over 14 amino acids. Germline CDR1 and CDR2: SGHDT and YYEEEE. V lost 2 bases and J lost 0, with 6 bases in between. These data also formed part of another study, on regulatory T cells. As that report states: The PCR used 52 TRBV and 13 TRBJ primers.

Material: CD4+ effector T cells sorted from blood. The rearrangement joins TRBV5-6 to TRBJ1-3; no definite D call. The source of this sequence is a human donor in good health. The CDR3 nucleotides read TGTGCCAGCAGCTTCGGGAGCTCTGGAAACACCATATATTTT. Amino acid sequence: CASSFGSSGNTIYF. Full variable domain (missing parts from reference TRBV5-6 and TRBJ1-3): DAGVTQSPTHLIKTRGQQVTLRCSPKSGHDTVSWYQQALGQGPQFIFQYYEEEERQRGNFPDRFSGHQFPNYSSELNVNALLLGDSALYLCASSFGSSGNTIYFGEGSWLTVV.